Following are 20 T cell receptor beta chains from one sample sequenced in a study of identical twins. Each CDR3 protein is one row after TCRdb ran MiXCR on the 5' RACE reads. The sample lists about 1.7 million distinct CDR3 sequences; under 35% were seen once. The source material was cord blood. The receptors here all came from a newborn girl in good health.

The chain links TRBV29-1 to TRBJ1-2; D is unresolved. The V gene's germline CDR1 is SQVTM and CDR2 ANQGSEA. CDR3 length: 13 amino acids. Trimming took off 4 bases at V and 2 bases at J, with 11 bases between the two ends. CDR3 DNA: TGCAGCGTTGCCAGCCAAACCAACTATGGCTACACCTTC. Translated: CSVASQTNYGYTF.

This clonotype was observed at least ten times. The CDR3 spells CSVLSTPSGANVLTF. The CDR3 DNA is TGCAGCGTCCTTTCCACACCCTCTGGGGCCAACGTCCTGACTTTC. V and J are TRBV29-1 and TRBJ2-6; D unclear. CDR3 size: 15 residues. V dropped 6 bases and J dropped 0 bases, with 12 bases sitting between them. From germline, CDR1 is SQVTM and CDR2 ANQGSEA.

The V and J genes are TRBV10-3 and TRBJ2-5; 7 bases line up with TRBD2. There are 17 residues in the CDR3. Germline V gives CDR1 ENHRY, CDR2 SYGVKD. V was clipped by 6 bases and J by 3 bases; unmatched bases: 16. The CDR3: CAISPRTRWVLEETQYF. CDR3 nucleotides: TGTGCCATCAGCCCCCGGACTAGATGGGTCCTTGAAGAGACCCAGTACTTC.

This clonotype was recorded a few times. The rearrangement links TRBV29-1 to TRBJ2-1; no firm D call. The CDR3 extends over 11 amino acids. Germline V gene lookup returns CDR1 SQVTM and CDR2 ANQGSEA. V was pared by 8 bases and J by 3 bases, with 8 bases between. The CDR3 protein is CSILYYNEQFF. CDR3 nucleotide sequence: TGCAGCATCTTGTACTACAATGAGCAGTTCTTC.

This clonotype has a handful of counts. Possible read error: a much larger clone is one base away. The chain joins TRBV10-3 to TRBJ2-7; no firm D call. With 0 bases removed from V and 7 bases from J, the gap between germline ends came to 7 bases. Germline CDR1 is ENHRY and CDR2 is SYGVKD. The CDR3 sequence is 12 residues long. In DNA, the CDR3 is TGTGCCATCAGTGAGTCTCTAAATGAGCAGTACTTC. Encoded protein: CAISESLNEQYF.

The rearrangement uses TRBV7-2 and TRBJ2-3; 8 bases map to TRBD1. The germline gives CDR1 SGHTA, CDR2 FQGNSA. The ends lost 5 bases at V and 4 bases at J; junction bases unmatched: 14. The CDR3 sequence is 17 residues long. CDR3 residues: CASSPDGQGSWADTQYF. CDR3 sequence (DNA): TGTGCCAGCAGCCCAGACGGACAGGGATCGTGGGCAGATACGCAGTATTTT.

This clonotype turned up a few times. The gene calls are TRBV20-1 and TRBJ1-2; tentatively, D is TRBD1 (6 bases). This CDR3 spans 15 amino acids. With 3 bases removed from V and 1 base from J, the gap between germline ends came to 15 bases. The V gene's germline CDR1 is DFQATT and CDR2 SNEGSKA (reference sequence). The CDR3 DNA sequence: TGCAGTGCTAGGGCTGTGGACAGCCTTAACTATGGCTACACCTTC. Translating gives CSARAVDSLNYGYTF.

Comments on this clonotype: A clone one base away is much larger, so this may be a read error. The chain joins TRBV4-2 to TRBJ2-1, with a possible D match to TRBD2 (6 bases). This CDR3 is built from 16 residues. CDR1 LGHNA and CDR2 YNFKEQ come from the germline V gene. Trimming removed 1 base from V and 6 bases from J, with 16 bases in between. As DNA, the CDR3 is TGTGCCAGCAGCCAAGGCACCGGGACTCGCTGCAATGAGCAGTTCTTC. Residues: CASSQGTGTRCNEQFF.

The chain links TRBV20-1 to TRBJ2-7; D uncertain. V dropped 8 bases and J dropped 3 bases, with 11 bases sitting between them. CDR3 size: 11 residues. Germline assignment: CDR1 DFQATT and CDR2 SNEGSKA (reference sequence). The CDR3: CSYRVDYEQYF. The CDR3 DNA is TGCAGTTACCGGGTCGACTACGAGCAGTACTTC.

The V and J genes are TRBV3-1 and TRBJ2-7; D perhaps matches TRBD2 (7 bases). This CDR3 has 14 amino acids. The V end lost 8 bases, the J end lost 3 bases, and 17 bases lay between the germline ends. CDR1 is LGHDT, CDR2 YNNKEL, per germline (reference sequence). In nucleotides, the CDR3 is TGTGCCAGCGTGCGGGGGCCAACCCACTACGAGCAGTACTTC. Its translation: CASVRGPTHYEQYF.

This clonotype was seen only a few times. The CDR3 DNA sequence: TGTGCCAGCAGCCACACAGGGGGGGACCAGCCCCAGCATTTT. Protein sequence: CASSHTGGDQPQHF. The gene calls are TRBV7-9 and TRBJ1-5; 8 bases align to TRBD1. The CDR3 runs to 14 residues. Germline CDR1 SEHNR, CDR2 FQNEAQ (reference sequence). J lost 7 bases, V lost 5 bases, and 7 bases had no gene match.

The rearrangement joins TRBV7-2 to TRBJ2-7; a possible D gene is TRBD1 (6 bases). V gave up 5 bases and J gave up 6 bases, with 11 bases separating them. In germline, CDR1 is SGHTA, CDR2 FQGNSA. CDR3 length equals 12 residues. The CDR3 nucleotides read TGTGCCAGCAGCCCAGGGGCCCGCGAGCAGTACTTC. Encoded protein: CASSPGAREQYF.

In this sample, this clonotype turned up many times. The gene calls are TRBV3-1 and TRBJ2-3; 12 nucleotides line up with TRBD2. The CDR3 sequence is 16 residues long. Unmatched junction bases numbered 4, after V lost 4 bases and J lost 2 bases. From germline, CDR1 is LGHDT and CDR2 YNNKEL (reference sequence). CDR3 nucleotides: TGTGCCAGCAGCCCCCTAGCGGGGGGGTTCACAGATACGCAGTATTTT. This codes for CASSPLAGGFTDTQYF.

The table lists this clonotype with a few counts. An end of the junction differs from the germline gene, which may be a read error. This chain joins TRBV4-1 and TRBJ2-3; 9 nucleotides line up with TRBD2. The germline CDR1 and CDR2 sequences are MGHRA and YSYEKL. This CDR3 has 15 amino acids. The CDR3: CASSQEGTSRDTQYF. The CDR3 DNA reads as TGCGCCAGCAGCCAAGAGGGGACTAGCAGAGATACGCAGTATTTT.

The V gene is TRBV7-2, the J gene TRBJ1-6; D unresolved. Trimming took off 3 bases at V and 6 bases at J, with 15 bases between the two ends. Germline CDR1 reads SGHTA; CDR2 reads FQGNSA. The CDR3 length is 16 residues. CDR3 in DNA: TGTGCCAGCAGCTTTAGCCCCGGCCACGCTAATTCACCCCTCCACTTT. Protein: CASSFSPGHANSPLHF.

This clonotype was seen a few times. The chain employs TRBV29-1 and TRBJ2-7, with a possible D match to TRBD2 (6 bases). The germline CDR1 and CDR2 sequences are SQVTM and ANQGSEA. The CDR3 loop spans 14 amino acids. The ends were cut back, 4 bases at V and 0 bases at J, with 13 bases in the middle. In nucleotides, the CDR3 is TGCAGCGTTGGGTTCTTCGGGAGCTCCTACGAGCAGTACTTC. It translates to CSVGFFGSSYEQYF.

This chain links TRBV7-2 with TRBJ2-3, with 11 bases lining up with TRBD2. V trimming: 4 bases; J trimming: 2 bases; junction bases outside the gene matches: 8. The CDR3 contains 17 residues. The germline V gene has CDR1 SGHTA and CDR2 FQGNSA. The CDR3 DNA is TGTGCCAGCAGCTACCTTAGCGGGGGGGGCTACACAGATACGCAGTATTTT. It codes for CASSYLSGGGYTDTQYF. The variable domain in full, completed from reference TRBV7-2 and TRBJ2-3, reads GAGVSQSPSNKVTEKGKDVELRCDPISGHTALYWYRQSLGQGLEFLIYFQGNSAPDKSGLPSDRFSAERTGGSVSTLTIQRTQQEDSAVYLCASSYLSGGGYTDTQYFGPGTRLTVL.

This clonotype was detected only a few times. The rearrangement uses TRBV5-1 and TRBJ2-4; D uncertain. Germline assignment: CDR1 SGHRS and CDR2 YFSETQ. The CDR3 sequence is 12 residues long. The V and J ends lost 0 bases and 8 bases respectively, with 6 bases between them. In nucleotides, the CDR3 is TGCGCCAGCAGCTTGGAAACAGACATTCAGTACTTC. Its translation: CASSLETDIQYF. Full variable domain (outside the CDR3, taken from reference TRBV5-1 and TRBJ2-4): KAGVTQTPRYLIKTRGQQVTLSCSPISGHRSVSWYQQTPGQGLQFLFEYFSETQRNKGNFPGRFSGRQFSNSRSEMNVSTLELGDSALYLCASSLETDIQYFGAGTRLSVL.

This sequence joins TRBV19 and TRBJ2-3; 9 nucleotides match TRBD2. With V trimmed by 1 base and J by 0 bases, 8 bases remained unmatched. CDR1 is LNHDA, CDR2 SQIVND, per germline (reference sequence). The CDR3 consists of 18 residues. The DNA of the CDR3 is TGTGCCAGTAGTATAGTTTATAGCGGGGGAACTAGCACAGATACGCAGTATTTT. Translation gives CASSIVYSGGTSTDTQYF.

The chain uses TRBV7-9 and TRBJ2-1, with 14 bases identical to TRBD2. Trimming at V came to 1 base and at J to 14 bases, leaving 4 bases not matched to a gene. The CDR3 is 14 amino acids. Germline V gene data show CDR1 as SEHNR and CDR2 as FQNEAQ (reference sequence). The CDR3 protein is CASSLETSGGAEFF. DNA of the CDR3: TGTGCCAGCAGCTTAGAGACTAGCGGGGGGGCAGAGTTCTTC.